A single TCR beta chain is shown here with its context. The antigen is not known. Measured with immunoSEQ multiplex PCR; TCRdb has only the in-frame clones, and not every one. The data contain around 26,000 clones, approximately 93% of them singletons. Stated time point: newly diagnosed, previously untreated cHL patient sample. Comparator PBMCs were from newly diagnosed, untreated classical Hodgkin lymphoma. The CDR3 consists of 11 residues. CDR1 is SQVTM and CDR2 is ANQGSEA in the germline V gene. Trimming took off 3 bases at V and 5 bases at J, with 8 bases between the two ends. These data come from a study of PD-1 blockade in classical Hodgkin lymphoma. Study-level points and caveats: Causes of the repertoire differences remain undefined, possibly disease activity or prior therapy. Newly diagnosed patients were said to have less baseline TCR diversity than healthy donors did.

The V and J genes are TRBV29-1 and TRBJ2-7, with D perhaps matching TRBD2 (5 bases). This clonotype was sampled from a human donor with classical Hodgkin lymphoma. Sequenced material: peripheral blood mononuclear cells (PBMCs). The CDR3 sequence is CSVDLGDEQYF. As DNA, the CDR3 is TGCAGCGTTGATTTGGGAGACGAGCAGTACTTC.